The table lists the clone carrying this T cell receptor beta chain with a few counts. This sample was included in a study of CD8 T cells in ankylosing spondylitis. V was clipped by 2 bases and J by 7 bases; unmatched bases: 14. Germline values: CDR1 SGHRS, CDR2 YFSETQ. The CDR3 contains 16 residues. TCRdb processed the 5' RACE reads anew with MiXCR; each CDR3 protein has one entry. Counted here are around 340,000 distinct CDR3 sequences, approximately 15% occurring once; the ten biggest clones make up around 1%. V usage is TRBV5-1 and J usage is TRBJ1-1; TRBD1 matches at 7 bases. This receptor was obtained from a male donor with ankylosing spondylitis or in good health (not recorded which). Material for sequencing was blood, either unsorted or a sorted T cell fraction (not recorded which). CDR3 amino acids: CASSLGRGLKKGEAFF. The CDR3 nucleotides are TGCGCCAGCAGCTTAGGCAGGGGGTTAAAGAAGGGTGAAGCTTTCTTT.